Below are 28 T cell receptor beta chains sequenced from a single sample in a study of blood T cell repertoires in COVID-19. Profiling relied on immunoSEQ multiplex PCR, and the TCRdb table lists in-frame clones only, not all of them. This sample has a few hundred thousand clones, with more than 70% found just once. Sequencing was carried out using PBMCs or T cells enriched from blood (not recorded which). These receptors all stem from a woman under 30 who had been exposed to COVID-19.

This clone occurred many times. The rearrangement uses TRBV2 and TRBJ2-4; TRBD1 matches 8 bases. CDR1 and CDR2 (germline): SNHLY, FYNNEI. There are 13 residues in the CDR3. J lost 8 bases, V lost 6 bases, and 6 bases had no gene match. CDR3 nucleotide sequence: TGTGCCAGCAGAAGACAGGGGTCGGACATTCAGTACTTC. The encoded protein is CASRRQGSDIQYF.

This clone was counted only a few times. The genes are TRBV27 and TRBJ2-7; TRBD1 aligns across 7 bases. The germline V gene has CDR1 MNHEY and CDR2 SMNVEV (reference sequence). V gave up 7 bases and J gave up 0 bases; unmatched junction bases: 12. This CDR3 has 16 amino acids. For the CDR3, the DNA is TGTGCCAGCACTCGGCGGACAGGTTCCTTCTCCTACGAGCAGTACTTC. Amino acid sequence: CASTRRTGSFSYEQYF.

The V and J genes are TRBV5-6 and TRBJ2-3; D is ambiguous. This CDR3 is 15 amino acids long. The germline CDR1 and CDR2 sequences are SGHDT and YYEEEE. V lost 1 base and J 0 bases, leaving 9 bases between the germline ends. The CDR3 protein is CASSLSPTSTDTQYF. DNA of the CDR3: TGTGCCAGCAGCTTGAGTCCAACTAGCACAGATACGCAGTATTTT.

This sequence joins TRBV2 and TRBJ1-2; TRBD1 matches at 9 bases. The CDR3 is made up of 13 amino acids. The V gene end was trimmed by 6 bases and the J gene end by 8 bases; junction bases not matched to a gene: 7. Germline CDR1 reads SNHLY; CDR2 reads FYNNEI. The CDR3 DNA sequence: TGTGCCAGCAGAGATACAGGGGGCCAGGGCTACACCTTC. This codes for CASRDTGGQGYTF.

The chain combines TRBV2 with TRBJ2-2, with TRBD2 matching 9 bases. With 0 bases clipped from V and 1 base from J, the junction kept 3 bases outside the gene matches. In germline, CDR1 is SNHLY, CDR2 FYNNEI. The length of the CDR3 is 17 residues. CDR3 in amino acids: CASSEAWRGGNTGELFF. The CDR3 nucleotides read TGTGCCAGCAGTGAAGCATGGCGGGGGGGGAACACCGGGGAGCTGTTTTTT.

The chain joins TRBV10-1 to TRBJ2-7, with 13 bases aligning to TRBD2. From germline, CDR1 is WNHNN and CDR2 SYGVQD (reference sequence). The CDR3 loop spans 13 amino acids. V gave up 8 bases and J gave up 5 bases; unmatched junction bases: 3. The CDR3 DNA follows: TGCGCCAGCCGACTAGCGGGAGGACACGAGCAGTACTTC. Translated, it gives CASRLAGGHEQYF.

This rearrangement joins TRBV7-9 to TRBJ2-5; no clear D. This CDR3 comprises 13 residues. CDR1 and CDR2 from the germline V gene are SEHNR and FQNEAQ (reference sequence). Trimming removed 1 base from V and 2 bases from J, with 5 bases in between. This CDR3 is CASSLDGQETQYF. The CDR3 DNA reads as TGTGCCAGCAGCTTAGACGGTCAAGAGACCCAGTACTTC.

This chain uses TRBV25-1 with TRBJ2-7; TRBD2 matches 7 bases. This CDR3 is 15 amino acids long. The V segment lost 2 bases and the J segment 1 base; nucleotides outside the gene matches: 5. CDR1 and CDR2 (germline): MGHDK, SYGVNS. As DNA, the CDR3 is TGTGCCAGCAGTGAAAGGGGCGGGAGATCCTACGAGCAGTACTTC. This gives the protein CASSERGGRSYEQYF.

The genes are TRBV4-1 and TRBJ2-3, with 10 bases aligning to TRBD2. V lost 4 bases, J lost 6 bases, and 13 bases stayed unmatched. CDR1 and CDR2 from the germline V gene are MGHRA and YSYEKL. This CDR3 has 17 residues. The CDR3 loop reads CASSPDYGASGGDTQYF. The CDR3 nucleotides are TGCGCCAGCAGCCCAGACTATGGGGCTAGCGGGGGTGATACGCAGTATTTT.

The chain links TRBV9 to TRBJ2-1, with 7 bases aligning to TRBD2. CDR1 and CDR2 (germline): SGDLS, YYNGEE. This CDR3 is built from 15 residues. Trimming took 6 bases from V and 0 from J; bases not matched to a gene: 6. The CDR3 DNA is TGTGCCAGCAACCGTGGGGGGGGCTCCTACAATGAGCAGTTCTTC. Residues: CASNRGGGSYNEQFF. Filled out from reference TRBV9 and TRBJ2-1, the complete variable domain reads DSGVTQTPKHLITATGQRVTLRCSPRSGDLSVYWYQQSLDQGLQFLIQYYNGEERAKGNILERFSAQQFPDLHSELNLSSLELGDSALYFCASNRGGGSYNEQFFGPGTRLTVL.

The table lists this clone with a count of one. This chain links TRBV28 with TRBJ2-3, with 9 bases matching TRBD2. CDR3 length: 15 residues. Trimming removed 5 bases from V and 3 bases from J; junction bases left unmatched: 6. Germline CDR1 MDHEN, CDR2 SYDVKM. The CDR3 sequence is CASSGVAGVTDTQYF. The CDR3 region has the DNA TGTGCCAGCAGTGGGGTAGCGGGAGTTACAGATACGCAGTATTTT.

This rearrangement joins TRBV4-3 to TRBJ2-2; possibly TRBD1 for D (6 bases). The CDR3 extends over 16 amino acids. The V gene's germline CDR1 is LGHNA and CDR2 YSLEER. V gave up 2 bases and J gave up 5 bases, with 15 bases separating them. The CDR3 sequence is CASSQSTLQGTGELFF. The CDR3, as DNA: TGCGCCAGCAGCCAATCGACCCTCCAGGGGACCGGGGAGCTGTTTTTT.

The chain has TRBV18 and TRBJ1-1, with D possibly TRBD1 on 5 matching bases. The CDR3 has 16 residues. Germline CDR1 and CDR2: KGHSH and LQKENI. The ends were cut back, 1 base at V and 1 base at J, with 13 bases in the middle. DNA for the CDR3: TGTGCCAGCTCACCACTACCTGGGGGGACGAACACTGAAGCTTTCTTT. Its translation is CASSPLPGGTNTEAFF.

The rearrangement links TRBV11-2 to TRBJ2-7; 8 bases are shared with TRBD2. With 0 bases clipped from V and 2 bases from J, the junction kept 9 bases outside the gene matches. The length of the CDR3 is 17 residues. Germline V gene sequence: CDR1 SGHAT, CDR2 FQNNGV. CDR3 sequence: CASSLDWVSGGAYEQYF. CDR3 coding DNA: TGTGCCAGCAGCTTAGATTGGGTGTCGGGGGGGGCCTACGAGCAGTACTTC.

The chain couples TRBV7-3 to TRBJ2-1; 8 bases are a match to TRBD1. The V gene end was trimmed by 4 bases and the J gene end by 7 bases; junction bases not matched to a gene: 12. From germline, CDR1 is SGHTA and CDR2 FQGTGA. CDR3 size: 16 residues. CDR3 DNA: TGTGCCAGCAGCTCCTCATATAACAGGGGGTTGAATGAGCAGTTCTTC. Its protein product is CASSSSYNRGLNEQFF.

V gene TRBV10-3 combines with J gene TRBJ1-1; 7 bases line up with TRBD1. The CDR3 is made up of 11 amino acids. Germline CDR1 is ENHRY and CDR2 is SYGVKD. V lost 6 bases to trimming and J lost 8 bases; unmatched junction nucleotides: 3. The CDR3 sequence: CAIRATGEAFF. CDR3 sequence (DNA): TGTGCCATCAGGGCGACAGGGGAAGCTTTCTTT.

V usage is TRBV5-1 and J usage is TRBJ2-5; 11 positions agree with TRBD1. The V gene end was trimmed by 4 bases and the J gene end by 2 bases; junction bases not matched to a gene: 4. This CDR3 contains 15 residues. Looked up from germline, CDR1 is SGHRS and CDR2 is YFSETQ. The CDR3 DNA is TGCGCCAGCAGCGGACAGGGGGCCGGTCAAGAGACCCAGTACTTC. Encoded protein: CASSGQGAGQETQYF.

The chain carries TRBV25-1 and TRBJ2-3, with TRBD2 matching 8 bases. The CDR3 sequence is 16 residues long. Germline V gene sequence: CDR1 MGHDK, CDR2 SYGVNS. The V segment lost 3 bases and the J segment 3 bases; nucleotides outside the gene matches: 8. CDR3 DNA: TGTGCCAGCAGTGATCCCCGCCTAGCGGGTACAGATACGCAGTATTTT. As protein: CASSDPRLAGTDTQYF.

The chain links TRBV18 to TRBJ2-5; 9 bases are a match to TRBD1. Germline V gene sequence: CDR1 KGHSH, CDR2 LQKENI. The V gene end was trimmed by 3 bases and the J gene end by 3 bases; junction bases not matched to a gene: 5. CDR3 size: 15 residues. This chain's CDR3 is CASSPYRTGEETQYF. In DNA form, the CDR3 reads TGTGCCAGCTCACCGTACCGGACAGGGGAAGAGACCCAGTACTTC.

This sequence joins TRBV6-6 and TRBJ1-2; 9 positions agree with TRBD1. The CDR3 runs to 15 residues. V trimming: 6 bases; J trimming: 4 bases; junction bases outside the gene matches: 9. The germline V gene encodes CDR1 MNHNY and CDR2 SVGAGI (reference sequence). CDR3 amino acids: CASSYGQGTSYGYTF. CDR3 sequence (DNA): TGTGCCAGCAGCTACGGACAGGGGACATCCTATGGCTACACCTTC.

V is TRBV27 and J is TRBJ2-4, with TRBD1 matching over 8 bases. There are 16 residues in the CDR3. CDR1 MNHEY and CDR2 SMNVEV come from the germline V gene (reference sequence). Unmatched junction bases numbered 5, after V lost 2 bases and J lost 2 bases. CDR3 in DNA: TGTGCCAGCAGTTTAACAGGGGGAATATCCAAAAACATTCAGTACTTC. Translating it yields CASSLTGGISKNIQYF.

The DNA of the CDR3 is TGTGCCAGCTCATCCTGGACAGGTGATCCCTACGAGCAGTACTTC. This codes for CASSSWTGDPYEQYF. The chain carries TRBV18 and TRBJ2-7; TRBD1 aligns across 7 bases. The J segment lost 2 bases and the V segment lost 5 bases, leaving 9 bases of the junction unmatched. Germline lookup yields CDR1 KGHSH and CDR2 LQKENI. This CDR3 region has 15 residues.

Of note for this clone: The junction does not match germline at one end; this may be a read error. J is TRBJ2-5 and V is TRBV28; no clear D gene. There are 11 residues in the CDR3. Germline V gene data show CDR1 as MDHEN and CDR2 as SYDVKM. In nucleotides, the CDR3 is TGTGCCAGCGGTTTGAGAGAGACCCAGTACTTC. Amino acids: CASGLRETQYF.

V gene TRBV19 combines with J gene TRBJ2-3; a possible D gene is TRBD1 (5 bases). V shed 9 bases and J shed 0 bases, with 16 bases lying between them. The germline CDR1 and CDR2 sequences are LNHDA and SQIVND (reference sequence). The CDR3 length is 15 residues. CDR3 residues: CASGATATSTDTQYF. The CDR3 DNA is TGTGCCAGCGGAGCGACAGCCACTAGCACAGATACGCAGTATTTT.

The chain carries TRBV20-1 and TRBJ2-2; a weak D match, TRBD2 (6 bases). CDR1 is DFQATT and CDR2 is SNEGSKA in the germline V gene (reference sequence). V was cut by 3 bases and J by 4 bases, with 15 bases left in between. The CDR3 loop spans 15 amino acids. The CDR3 here is CSASSRGSSTGELFF. For the CDR3, the DNA is TGCAGTGCTAGTAGTCGGGGGAGTAGCACCGGGGAGCTGTTTTTT.

V and J are TRBV11-3 and TRBJ2-5; the D gene is possibly TRBD2 (5 bases). Trimming cost V 5 bases and J 2 bases, with 15 bases left between them. The CDR3 has 15 amino acids. Germline CDR1 SGHNT, CDR2 YENEEA. The CDR3 nucleotides read TGTGCCAGCAGCCCCGGGGTTTCGAGACAAGAGACCCAGTACTTC. Translated, it gives CASSPGVSRQETQYF. Full variable domain (missing parts from reference TRBV11-3 and TRBJ2-5): EAGVVQSPRYKIIEKKQPVAFWCNPISGHNTLYWYLQNLGQGPELLIRYENEEAVDDSQLPKDRFSAERLKGVDSTLKIQPAELGDSAVYLCASSPGVSRQETQYFGPGTRLLVL.

The V call is TRBV20-1, the J call TRBJ1-5; no clear D gene. V dropped 3 bases and J dropped 0 bases, with 12 bases sitting between them. The CDR3 runs to 15 residues. Germline V gives CDR1 DFQATT, CDR2 SNEGSKA (reference sequence). The CDR3 sequence: CSASYEGNSNQPQHF. CDR3 coding DNA: TGCAGTGCTAGTTACGAGGGCAATAGCAATCAGCCCCAGCATTTT.

The rearrangement uses TRBV9 and TRBJ2-3; TRBD2 matches at 14 bases. V dropped 3 bases and J dropped 5; count of bases not matched to a gene: 2. The CDR3 runs to 15 residues. Germline V CDR1 and CDR2: SGDLS, YYNGEE. CDR3 in amino acids: CASSEGLAGVDTQYF. Written as DNA, the CDR3 is TGTGCCAGCAGCGAGGGACTAGCGGGAGTAGATACGCAGTATTTT.